Presented here are 11 T cell receptor beta chains from one specimen sequenced in a study of T-cell memory formation after mild COVID-19. Via MiXCR, TCRdb re-called the 5' RACE reads, giving one row per CDR3 protein. The sample contains hundreds of thousands of distinct CDR3 sequences, 20% to 25% of which appear only once. Sequenced: PBMCs or a T cell subset sorted from them (not recorded which). The receptors originated from an adult woman who had mild COVID-19 (a few samples of this study predate the infection). Cell type and time point are not known.

The rearrangement joins TRBV7-2 to TRBJ2-6; D might be TRBD1 (6 bases). The CDR3 is 15 residues long. V lost 8 bases and J 0 bases, leaving 11 bases between the germline ends. Germline CDR1 reads SGHTA; CDR2 reads FQGNSA. The CDR3 sequence is CASAQGFSGANVLTF. The DNA of the CDR3 is TGTGCCAGCGCACAGGGATTCTCTGGGGCCAACGTCCTGACTTTC. The full variable domain, its missing parts supplied by reference TRBV7-2 and TRBJ2-6, is GAGVSQSPSNKVTEKGKDVELRCDPISGHTALYWYRQSLGQGLEFLIYFQGNSAPDKSGLPSDRFSAERTGGSVSTLTIQRTQQEDSAVYLCASAQGFSGANVLTFGAGSRLTVL.

This clonotype was seen repeatedly, ten times or more. V is TRBV4-1 and J is TRBJ1-2; tentative D call: TRBD1 (5 bases). CDR1 MGHRA and CDR2 YSYEKL come from the germline V gene. The CDR3 runs 14 residues. Trimming cost V 8 bases and J 0 bases, with 13 bases left between them. This CDR3 reads CASVEGPPNYGYTF. CDR3 DNA: TGCGCCAGCGTCGAGGGGCCCCCTAACTATGGCTACACCTTC.

This clonotype was seen repeatedly, ten times or more. This chain connects TRBV7-9 to TRBJ2-4; a possible D gene is TRBD1 (5 bases). The CDR3 has 12 residues. Trimming took 3 bases from V and 8 from J, leaving 8 bases between them. CDR1 is SEHNR, CDR2 FQNEAQ, per germline (reference sequence). The CDR3 DNA sequence: TGTGCCAGCAGCTTCCAGGGTCACATTCAGTACTTC. Protein product: CASSFQGHIQYF.

V usage is TRBV2 and J usage is TRBJ2-7; D gene uncertain. The V and J ends lost 3 bases and 2 bases respectively, with 5 bases between them. This CDR3 region has 12 residues. The V gene's germline CDR1 is SNHLY and CDR2 FYNNEI. CDR3 in DNA: TGTGCCAGCAGTGATCGGCCCTACGAGCAGTACTTC. Translation: CASSDRPYEQYF.

This clonotype was recorded many times. The chain is built from TRBV5-1 and TRBJ2-5; unclear D gene. The CDR3 extends over 13 amino acids. The germline gives CDR1 SGHRS, CDR2 YFSETQ. V lost 4 bases to trimming and J lost 2 bases, with 9 bases between them. The CDR3 DNA reads as TGCGCCAGCAGCGTTGGGCTACAAGAGACCCAGTACTTC. Its protein product is CASSVGLQETQYF.

The chain links TRBV5-4 to TRBJ2-3; D may be TRBD2 (5 bases). The CDR3 has 13 residues. Trimming shortened V by 0 bases and J by 6 bases, and 8 bases separated the two germline ends. The germline gives CDR1 SGHNT, CDR2 YYREEE (reference sequence). The DNA for the CDR3 is TGTGCCAGCAGCTTGGCGGGGATGGATACGCAGTATTTT. It encodes CASSLAGMDTQYF.

This clonotype has only a few counts. The rearrangement joins TRBV7-9 to TRBJ2-6; D possibly matches TRBD1 or TRBD2 (5 bases each). The CDR3 loop spans 16 amino acids. The germline CDR1 and CDR2 sequences are SEHNR and FQNEAQ (reference sequence). Trimming left V 6 bases short and J 2 bases short, with 14 bases between. CDR3 protein: CASRPRGETGANVLTF. The CDR3 nucleotides read TGTGCCAGCAGGCCCCGAGGGGAGACTGGGGCCAACGTCCTGACTTTC.

This clonotype showed up many times. V and J are TRBV12-3 or TRBV12-4 and TRBJ2-3; D call uncertain. The CDR3 is made up of 14 amino acids. Trimming removed 3 bases at V and 4 bases at J, with 11 bases between. CDR3 sequence: CASSFRLAPDTQYF. The DNA of the CDR3 is TGTGCCAGCAGTTTCCGGCTCGCGCCAGATACGCAGTATTTT.

The chain couples TRBV29-1 to TRBJ1-4; 7 bases line up with TRBD1. The V segment lost 7 bases and the J segment 3 bases; nucleotides outside the gene matches: 5. Germline lookup yields CDR1 SQVTM and CDR2 ANQGSEA. This CDR3 comprises 13 residues. The CDR3 sequence: CSAKGAPNEKLFF. The CDR3 DNA reads as TGCAGCGCCAAGGGGGCGCCTAATGAAAAACTGTTTTTT.

This clonotype was found a few times. The CDR3 here is CAWSVGDYPTDEQFF. CDR3 nucleotides: TGTGCCTGGAGTGTAGGGGACTACCCTACCGATGAGCAGTTCTTC. The V call is TRBV30, the J call TRBJ2-1, with 7 bases that match TRBD2. The CDR3 extends over 15 amino acids. The V gene's germline CDR1 is GTSNPN and CDR2 SVGIG (reference sequence). V lost 0 bases to trimming and J lost 8 bases; unmatched junction nucleotides: 10.

There are a few counts of this clonotype. The rearrangement links TRBV20-1 to TRBJ1-1, with TRBD1 as a possible D gene (6 bases). CDR1 and CDR2 (germline): DFQATT, SNEGSKA (reference sequence). This CDR3 has 14 amino acids. The CDR3 spells CSGYVAGANTEAFF. CDR3 DNA sequence: TGCAGCGGCTATGTGGCGGGGGCGAACACTGAAGCTTTCTTT.